These T cell receptor beta chains were read from a single sample in a study of T cells in Graves' hyperthyroidism and ophthalmopathy. One entry per CDR3 protein results from TCRdb running MiXCR on the multiplex PCR reads. The sample gives about 560,000 distinct CDR3 sequences, 14% of which show up once; about 15% is in the top ten. The specimen sequenced was blood. These receptors came from a woman in her 40s with Graves' hyperthyroidism. The CDR3 runs from the conserved cysteine through the conserved F or W. D genes are given only for firm matches. Rows give clone size only sometimes, using once, few, many, or a class for an expanded clone.

V gene,J gene,clone size,D gene,CDR3 protein,CDR3 DNA
TRBV11-2,TRBJ1-4,many,TRBD1,CASSLTTGGDEKLFF,TGTGCCAGCAGCTTAACGACAGGGGGCGATGAAAAACTGTTTTTT
TRBV13,TRBJ2-1,many,TRBD1,CASSPEQGALRNEQFF,TGTGCCAGCAGCCCAGAACAGGGGGCTTTGAGGAATGAGCAGTTCTTC
TRBV12-3/TRBV12-4,TRBJ1-2,many,-,CASSLRGPEYGYTF,TGTGCCAGCAGTTTACGGGGACCGGAGTATGGCTACACCTTC
TRBV7-9,TRBJ2-2,-,-,CASSQGWTGELFF,TGTGCCAGCAGCCAGGGGTGGACCGGGGAGCTGTTTTTT
TRBV28,TRBJ2-7,-,-,CASSSRAGAGEQYF,TGTGCCAGCAGTTCCAGGGCAGGGGCTGGGGAGCAGTACTTC
TRBV5-1,TRBJ2-5,many,-,CASSLAGGVYETQYF,TGCGCCAGCAGCTTGGCCGGCGGGGTGTACGAGACCCAGTACTTC
TRBV18,TRBJ2-7,-,TRBD1,CASSSGQGKVNEQYF,TGTGCCAGCTCGTCCGGACAGGGTAAAGTTAACGAGCAGTACTTC
TRBV18,TRBJ2-3,many,TRBD2,CASSGGGVITDTQYF,TGTGCCAGCTCGGGCGGGGGAGTGATCACAGATACGCAGTATTTT
TRBV2,TRBJ2-5,many,TRBD2,CASSSGSTGTQYF,TGTGCCAGCTCTAGCGGGAGCACAGGGACCCAGTACTTC
TRBV7-2,TRBJ1-6,few,-,CASSSLGQENLYNSPLHF,TGTGCCAGCAGTTCCCTGGGACAAGAAAACCTTTATAATTCACCCCTCCACTTT
TRBV28,TRBJ2-7,-,-,CASRPYSSSYNEQYF,TGCGCCAGCAGACCTTACAGCAGCTCCTACAATGAGCAGTACTTC
TRBV7-9,TRBJ2-7,-,TRBD2,CASSLTSGNDEQYF,TGTGCCAGCAGCTTAACTAGCGGGAACGACGAGCAGTACTTC
TRBV10-2,TRBJ2-3,-,TRBD2,CASRAGGYTDTQYF,TGCGCCAGCAGAGCGGGAGGATACACAGATACGCAGTATTTT
TRBV20-1,TRBJ1-3,-,-,CSARDQRNSGNTIYF,TGCAGTGCTAGAGATCAACGGAACTCTGGAAACACCATATATTTT